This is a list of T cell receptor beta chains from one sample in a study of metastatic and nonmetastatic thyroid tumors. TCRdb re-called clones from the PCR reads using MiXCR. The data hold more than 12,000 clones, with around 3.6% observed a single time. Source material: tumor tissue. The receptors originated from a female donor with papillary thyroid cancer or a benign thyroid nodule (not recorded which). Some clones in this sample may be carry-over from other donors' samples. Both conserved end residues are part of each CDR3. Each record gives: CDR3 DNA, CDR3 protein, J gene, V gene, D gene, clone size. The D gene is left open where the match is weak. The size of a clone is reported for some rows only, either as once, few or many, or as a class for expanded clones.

CDR3 DNA: TGTGCCAGCAGCTTAGCAGGGACAGCTAACTGTGGCTACACCTTC
CDR3 protein: CASSLAGTANCGYTF
J gene: TRBJ1-2
V gene: TRBV7-2
D gene: TRBD1
clone size: few

CDR3 DNA: TGTGCCAGCGGACGAACAGGGGAAAATTCACCCCTCCACTTT
CDR3 protein: CASGRTGENSPLHF
J gene: TRBJ1-6
V gene: TRBV6-1
D gene: TRBD1
clone size: NA

CDR3 DNA: TGTGCCAGCAGCTTGACAGGGAGCACCTACAATGAGCAGTTCTTC
CDR3 protein: CASSLTGSTYNEQFF
J gene: TRBJ2-1
V gene: TRBV7-9
D gene: TRBD1
clone size: medium-sized

CDR3 DNA: TGCGCCAGCAGCTTGGGAGGTGGCTACACCTTC
CDR3 protein: CASSLGGGYTF
J gene: TRBJ1-2
V gene: TRBV5-1
D gene: NA
clone size: NA

CDR3 DNA: TGTGCCAGCAGTCGAGAGAGAATCTCTGGGGCCAACGTCCTGACTTTC
CDR3 protein: CASSRERISGANVLTF
J gene: TRBJ2-6
V gene: TRBV6-1
D gene: NA
clone size: few

CDR3 DNA: TGTGCCAGCAGCAAATCGGGTTCTAGCGGGAGCGGTGAGCAGTTCTTC
CDR3 protein: CASSKSGSSGSGEQFF
J gene: TRBJ2-1
V gene: TRBV9
D gene: TRBD2
clone size: few

CDR3 DNA: TGTGCCAGCAGTGGGGACAGCACAGATACGCAGTATTTT
CDR3 protein: CASSGDSTDTQYF
J gene: TRBJ2-3
V gene: TRBV6-4
D gene: NA
clone size: few

CDR3 DNA: TGTGCCAGCTCACCACTGGGGGGGTACTACGAGCAGTACTTC
CDR3 protein: CASSPLGGYYEQYF
J gene: TRBJ2-7
V gene: TRBV18
D gene: TRBD2
clone size: NA

CDR3 DNA: TGTGCCAGCAGTTTTGGCGTGACAGGGGGCAGATTCGGCTATGGCTACACCTTC
CDR3 protein: CASSFGVTGGRFGYGYTF
J gene: TRBJ1-2
V gene: TRBV28
D gene: TRBD1
clone size: NA

CDR3 DNA: TGTGCCAGCAGTTATCAGGGACTAGCGGGAGCTCAGTATTTT
CDR3 protein: CASSYQGLAGAQYF
J gene: TRBJ2-3
V gene: TRBV12-3/TRBV12-4
D gene: TRBD2
clone size: few